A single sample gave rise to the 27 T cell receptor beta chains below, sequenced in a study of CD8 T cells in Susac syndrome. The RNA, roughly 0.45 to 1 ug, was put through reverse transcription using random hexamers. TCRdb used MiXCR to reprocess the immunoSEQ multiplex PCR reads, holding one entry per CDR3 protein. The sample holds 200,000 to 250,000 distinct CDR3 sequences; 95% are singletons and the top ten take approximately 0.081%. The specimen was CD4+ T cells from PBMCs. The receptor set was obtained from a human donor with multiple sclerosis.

The CDR3 DNA follows: TGTGCCAGCAGTTACTCGGGACAGAGCACAGATACGCAGTATTTT. Its protein product is CASSYSGQSTDTQYF. The V gene is TRBV6-5, the J gene TRBJ2-3; 7 nucleotides match TRBD1. J was trimmed by 0 bases and V by 0 bases; bases with no gene match: 0. Per germline, CDR1 MNHEY and CDR2 SVGAGI. CDR3 length: 15 amino acids.

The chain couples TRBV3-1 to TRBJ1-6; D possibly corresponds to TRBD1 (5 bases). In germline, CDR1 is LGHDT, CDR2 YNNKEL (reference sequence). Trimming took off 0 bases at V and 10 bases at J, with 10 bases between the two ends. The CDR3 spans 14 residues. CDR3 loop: CASSQDRQSSPLHF. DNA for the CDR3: TGTGCCAGCAGCCAAGATCGACAGAGCTCACCCCTCCACTTT.

Here the CDR3 reads CASSISTDTEAFF. In DNA form, the CDR3 reads TGTGCCAGTAGTATTTCGACGGACACTGAAGCTTTCTTT. The chain has TRBV19 and TRBJ1-1; D unresolved. Trimming shortened V by 3 bases and J by 3 bases, and 8 bases separated the two germline ends. CDR3 length: 13 amino acids. Per the germline V gene, CDR1 is LNHDA and CDR2 is SQIVND (reference sequence).

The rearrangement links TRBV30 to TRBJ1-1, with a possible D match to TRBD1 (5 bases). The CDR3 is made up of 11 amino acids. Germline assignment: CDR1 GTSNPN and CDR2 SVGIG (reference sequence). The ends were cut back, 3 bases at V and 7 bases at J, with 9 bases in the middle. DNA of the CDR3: TGTGCCTGGAGGGGGCGAGGTGAAGCTTTCTTT. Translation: CAWRGRGEAFF.

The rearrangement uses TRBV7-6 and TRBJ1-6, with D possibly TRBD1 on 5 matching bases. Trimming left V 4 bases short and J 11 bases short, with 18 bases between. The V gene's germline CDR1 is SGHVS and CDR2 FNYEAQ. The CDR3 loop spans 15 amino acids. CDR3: CASSWGSGVETPLHF. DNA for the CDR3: TGTGCCAGCAGCTGGGGGTCGGGAGTAGAAACACCCCTCCACTTT.

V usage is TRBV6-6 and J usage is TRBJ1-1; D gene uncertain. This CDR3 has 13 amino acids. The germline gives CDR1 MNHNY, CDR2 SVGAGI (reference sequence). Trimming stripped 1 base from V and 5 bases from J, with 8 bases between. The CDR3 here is CASSYLGSTEAFF. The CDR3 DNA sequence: TGTGCCAGCAGTTACTTGGGATCGACTGAAGCTTTCTTT.

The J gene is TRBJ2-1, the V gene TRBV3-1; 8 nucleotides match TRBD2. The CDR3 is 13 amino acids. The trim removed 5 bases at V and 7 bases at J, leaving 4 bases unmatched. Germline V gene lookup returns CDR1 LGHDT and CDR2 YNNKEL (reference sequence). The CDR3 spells CASSSAGGNEQFF. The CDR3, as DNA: TGTGCCAGCAGCTCCGCGGGGGGAAATGAGCAGTTCTTC.

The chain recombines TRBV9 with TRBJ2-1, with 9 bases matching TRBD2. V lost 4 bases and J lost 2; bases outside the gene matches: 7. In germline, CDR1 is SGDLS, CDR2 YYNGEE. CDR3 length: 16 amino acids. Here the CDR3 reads CASSPQSGGTYNEQFF. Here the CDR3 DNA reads TGTGCCAGCAGCCCTCAGAGCGGGGGGACCTACAATGAGCAGTTCTTC.

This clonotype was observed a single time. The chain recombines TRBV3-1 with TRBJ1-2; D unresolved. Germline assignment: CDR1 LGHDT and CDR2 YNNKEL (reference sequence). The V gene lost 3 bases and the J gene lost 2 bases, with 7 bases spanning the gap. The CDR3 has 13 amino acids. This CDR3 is CASSQKGNYGYTF. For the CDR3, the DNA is TGTGCCAGCAGCCAGAAAGGCAACTATGGCTACACCTTC.

The CDR3 is CSAPLRGNYGYTF. The DNA of the CDR3 is TGCAGTGCTCCCTTGAGGGGCAACTATGGCTACACCTTC. The chain joins TRBV20-1 to TRBJ1-2; D perhaps matches TRBD1 (5 bases). Trimming left V 5 bases short and J 2 bases short, with 12 bases between. The CDR3 is made up of 13 amino acids. The germline V gene has CDR1 DFQATT and CDR2 SNEGSKA (reference sequence).

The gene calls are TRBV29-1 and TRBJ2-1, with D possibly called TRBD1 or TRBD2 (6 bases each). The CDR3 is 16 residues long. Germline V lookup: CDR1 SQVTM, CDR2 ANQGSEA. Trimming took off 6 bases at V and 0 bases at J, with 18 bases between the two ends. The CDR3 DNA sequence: TGCAGCGTGCAATACGGAAGGGGGGCCTCCTACAATGAGCAGTTCTTC. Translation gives CSVQYGRGASYNEQFF.

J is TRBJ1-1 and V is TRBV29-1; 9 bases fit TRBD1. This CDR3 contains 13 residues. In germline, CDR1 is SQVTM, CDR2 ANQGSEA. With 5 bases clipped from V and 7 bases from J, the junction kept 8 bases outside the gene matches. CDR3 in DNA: TGCAGCGTTCTACAGGGGGGACAGGGTGAAGCTTTCTTT. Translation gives CSVLQGGQGEAFF.

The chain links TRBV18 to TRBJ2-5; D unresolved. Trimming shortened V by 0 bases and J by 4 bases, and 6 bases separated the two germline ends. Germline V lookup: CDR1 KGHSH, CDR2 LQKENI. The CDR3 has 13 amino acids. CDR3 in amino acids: CASSPPSLETQYF. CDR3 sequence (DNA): TGTGCCAGCTCACCACCTTCGTTAGAGACCCAGTACTTC.

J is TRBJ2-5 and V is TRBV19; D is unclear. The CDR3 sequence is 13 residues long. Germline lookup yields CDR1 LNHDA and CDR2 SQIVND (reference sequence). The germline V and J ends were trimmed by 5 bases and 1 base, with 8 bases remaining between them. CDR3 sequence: CASSLNLQETQYF. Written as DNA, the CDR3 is TGTGCCAGTAGTCTAAACCTCCAAGAGACCCAGTACTTC.

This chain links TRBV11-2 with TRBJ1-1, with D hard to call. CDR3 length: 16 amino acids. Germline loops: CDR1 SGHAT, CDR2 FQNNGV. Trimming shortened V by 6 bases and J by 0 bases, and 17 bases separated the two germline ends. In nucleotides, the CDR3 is TGTGCCAGCAGGCTTTCTCTGCTGGCTCTGAACACTGAAGCTTTCTTT. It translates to CASRLSLLALNTEAFF.

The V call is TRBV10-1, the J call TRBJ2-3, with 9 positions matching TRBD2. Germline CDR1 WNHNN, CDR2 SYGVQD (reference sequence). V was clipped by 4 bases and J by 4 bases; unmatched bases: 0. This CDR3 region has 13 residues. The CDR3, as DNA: TGCGCCAGCAGTGGGACTAGCGCAGATACGCAGTATTTT. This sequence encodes CASSGTSADTQYF.

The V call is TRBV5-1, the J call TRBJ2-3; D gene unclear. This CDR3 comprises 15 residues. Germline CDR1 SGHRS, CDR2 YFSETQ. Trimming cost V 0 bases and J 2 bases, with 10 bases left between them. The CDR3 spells CASSLVVRSTDTQYF. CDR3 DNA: TGCGCCAGCAGCTTGGTGGTTCGATCCACAGATACGCAGTATTTT. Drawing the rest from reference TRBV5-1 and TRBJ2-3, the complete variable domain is KAGVTQTPRYLIKTRGQQVTLSCSPISGHRSVSWYQQTPGQGLQFLFEYFSETQRNKGNFPGRFSGRQFSNSRSEMNVSTLELGDSALYLCASSLVVRSTDTQYFGPGTRLTVL.

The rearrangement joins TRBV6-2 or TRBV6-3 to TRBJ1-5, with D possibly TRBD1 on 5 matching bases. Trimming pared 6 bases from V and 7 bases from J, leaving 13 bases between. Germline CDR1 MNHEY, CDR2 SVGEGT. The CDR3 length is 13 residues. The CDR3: CASSPTRGQPQHF. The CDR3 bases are TGTGCCAGCAGCCCGACTCGGGGGCAGCCCCAGCATTTT.

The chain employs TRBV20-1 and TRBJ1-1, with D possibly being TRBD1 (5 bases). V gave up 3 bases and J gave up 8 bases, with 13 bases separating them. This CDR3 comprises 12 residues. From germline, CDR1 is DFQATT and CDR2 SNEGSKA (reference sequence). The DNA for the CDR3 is TGCAGTGCTAGTCCCCTGGGACCCGAAGCTTTCTTT. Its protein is CSASPLGPEAFF.

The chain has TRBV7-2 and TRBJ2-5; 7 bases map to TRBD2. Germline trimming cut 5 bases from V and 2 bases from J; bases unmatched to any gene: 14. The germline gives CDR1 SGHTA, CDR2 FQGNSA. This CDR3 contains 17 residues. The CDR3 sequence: CASSEGRWRGIQETQYF. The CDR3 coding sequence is TGTGCCAGCAGCGAAGGCCGGTGGCGGGGGATTCAAGAGACCCAGTACTTC.

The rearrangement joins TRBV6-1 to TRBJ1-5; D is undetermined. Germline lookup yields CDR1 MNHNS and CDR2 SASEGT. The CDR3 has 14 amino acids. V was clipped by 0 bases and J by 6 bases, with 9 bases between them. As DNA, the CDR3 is TGTGCCAGCAGTGAAGCAGTAGAGGGTCAGCCCCAGCATTTT. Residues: CASSEAVEGQPQHF.

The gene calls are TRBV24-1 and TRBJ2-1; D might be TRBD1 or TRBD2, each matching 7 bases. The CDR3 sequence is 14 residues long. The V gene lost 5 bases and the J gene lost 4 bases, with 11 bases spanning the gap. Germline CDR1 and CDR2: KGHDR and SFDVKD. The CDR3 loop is CATSAGGGYNEQFF. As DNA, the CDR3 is TGTGCCACCAGTGCAGGGGGGGGGTACAATGAGCAGTTCTTC.

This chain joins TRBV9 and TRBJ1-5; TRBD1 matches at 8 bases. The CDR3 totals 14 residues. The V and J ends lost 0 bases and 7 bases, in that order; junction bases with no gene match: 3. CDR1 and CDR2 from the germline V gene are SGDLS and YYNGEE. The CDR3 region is CASSVGQGSQPQHF. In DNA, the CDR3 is TGTGCCAGCAGCGTAGGACAGGGGAGCCAGCCCCAGCATTTT.

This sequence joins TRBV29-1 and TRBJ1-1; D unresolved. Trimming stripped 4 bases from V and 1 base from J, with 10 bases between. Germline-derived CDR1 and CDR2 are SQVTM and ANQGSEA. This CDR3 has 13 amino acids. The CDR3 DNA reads TGCAGCGTTGCGGCGGGCGAGAACACTGAAGCTTTCTTT. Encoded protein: CSVAAGENTEAFF.

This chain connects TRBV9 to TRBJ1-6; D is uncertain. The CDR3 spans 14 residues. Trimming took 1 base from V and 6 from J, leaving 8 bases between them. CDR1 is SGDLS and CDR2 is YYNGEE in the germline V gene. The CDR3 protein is CASSVFPINSPLHF. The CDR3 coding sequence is TGTGCCAGCAGCGTATTCCCCATTAATTCACCCCTCCACTTT. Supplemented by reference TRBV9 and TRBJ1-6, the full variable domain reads DSGVTQTPKHLITATGQRVTLRCSPRSGDLSVYWYQQSLDQGLQFLIQYYNGEERAKGNILERFSAQQFPDLHSELNLSSLELGDSALYFCASSVFPINSPLHFGNGTRLTVT.

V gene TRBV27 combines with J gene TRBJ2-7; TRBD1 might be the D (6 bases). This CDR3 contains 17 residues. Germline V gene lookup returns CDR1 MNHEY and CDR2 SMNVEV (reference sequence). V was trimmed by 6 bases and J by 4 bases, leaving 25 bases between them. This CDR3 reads CASSSPTGSRNTYEQYF. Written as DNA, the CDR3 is TGTGCCAGCAGCTCTCCGACAGGCTCTAGAAATACGTACGAGCAGTACTTC.

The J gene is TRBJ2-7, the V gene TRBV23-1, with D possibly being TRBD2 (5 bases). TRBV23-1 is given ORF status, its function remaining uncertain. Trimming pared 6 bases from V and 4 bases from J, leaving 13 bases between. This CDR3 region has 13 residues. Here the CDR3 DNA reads TGCGCCAGCAGCCCCGGGAATCTATACGAGCAGTACTTC. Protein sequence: CASSPGNLYEQYF.